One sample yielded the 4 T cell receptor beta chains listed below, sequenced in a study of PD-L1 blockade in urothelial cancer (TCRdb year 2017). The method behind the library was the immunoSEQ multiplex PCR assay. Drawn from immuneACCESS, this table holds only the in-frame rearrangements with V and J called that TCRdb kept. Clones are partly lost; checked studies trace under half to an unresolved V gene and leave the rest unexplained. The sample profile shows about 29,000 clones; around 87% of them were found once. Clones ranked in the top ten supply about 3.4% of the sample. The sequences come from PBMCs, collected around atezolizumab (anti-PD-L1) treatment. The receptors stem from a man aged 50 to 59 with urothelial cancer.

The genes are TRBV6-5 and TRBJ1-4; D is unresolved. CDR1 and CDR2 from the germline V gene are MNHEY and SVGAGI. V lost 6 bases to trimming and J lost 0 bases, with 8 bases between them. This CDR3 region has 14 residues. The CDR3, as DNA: TGTGCCAGCAGCCAGACACCAACTAATGAAAAACTGTTTTTT. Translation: CASSQTPTNEKLFF.

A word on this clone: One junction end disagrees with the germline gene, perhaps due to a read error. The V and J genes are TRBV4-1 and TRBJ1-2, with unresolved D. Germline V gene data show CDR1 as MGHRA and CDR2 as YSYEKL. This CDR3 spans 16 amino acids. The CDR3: CASSQESTTIRYGCTF. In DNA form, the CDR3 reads TGCGCCAGCAGCCAAGAGTCGACTACGATCCGCTATGGCTGCACCTTC.

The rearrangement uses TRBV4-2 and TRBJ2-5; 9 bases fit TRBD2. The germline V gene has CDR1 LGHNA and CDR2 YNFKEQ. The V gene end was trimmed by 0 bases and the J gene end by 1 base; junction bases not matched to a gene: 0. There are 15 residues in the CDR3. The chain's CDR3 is CASSQERGGQETQYF. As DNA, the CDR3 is TGTGCCAGCAGCCAAGAGCGGGGGGGCCAAGAGACCCAGTACTTC.

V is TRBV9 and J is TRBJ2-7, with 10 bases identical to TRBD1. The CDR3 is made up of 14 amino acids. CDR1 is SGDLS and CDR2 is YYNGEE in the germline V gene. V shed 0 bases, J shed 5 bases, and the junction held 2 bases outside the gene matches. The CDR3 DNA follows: TGTGCCAGCAGCGTAGAGGACAGGGGGGACGAGCAGTACTTC. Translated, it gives CASSVEDRGDEQYF.